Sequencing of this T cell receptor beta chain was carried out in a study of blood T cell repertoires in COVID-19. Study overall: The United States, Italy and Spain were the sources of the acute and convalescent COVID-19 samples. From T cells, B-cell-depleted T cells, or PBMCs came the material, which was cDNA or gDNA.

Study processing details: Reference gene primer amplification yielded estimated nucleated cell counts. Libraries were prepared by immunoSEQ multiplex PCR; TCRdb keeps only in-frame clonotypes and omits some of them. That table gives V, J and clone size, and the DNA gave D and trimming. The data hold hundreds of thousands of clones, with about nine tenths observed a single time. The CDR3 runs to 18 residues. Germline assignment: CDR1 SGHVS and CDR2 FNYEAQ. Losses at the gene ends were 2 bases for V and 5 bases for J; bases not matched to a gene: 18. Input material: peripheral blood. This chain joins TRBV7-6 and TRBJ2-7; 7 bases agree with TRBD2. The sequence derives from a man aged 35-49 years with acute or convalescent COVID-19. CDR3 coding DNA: TGTGCCAGCAGCTTATTCCATCGGGGGGACTCCGTTCTCGACGAGCAGTACTTC. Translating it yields CASSLFHRGDSVLDEQYF.